This T cell receptor beta chain was profiled in a study of follicular helper T cells after annual influenza vaccination. Study overall: Days 0, 7 and 28 post-vaccination were the blood draw times.

Time point defined: 2015-2016 season, pre-vaccination. Using immunoSEQ multiplex PCR, the repertoire was profiled, and TCRdb retains in-frame clones only, with some absent. The sample has 4,500 to 5,500 clones; 65% to 85% are singletons. This CDR3 contains 14 residues. Germline V gene sequence: CDR1 SGHRS, CDR2 YFSETQ. With 2 bases removed from V and 0 bases from J, the gap between germline ends came to 9 bases. Whole-study findings and limits: Successive annual vaccinations recalled a recurrent oligoclonal ICOS+CD38+ cTfh response with influenza-specific clonotypes.

As concerns this clone: No antigen is known for it.

This chain links TRBV5-1 with TRBJ2-7; D possibly corresponds to TRBD1 (5 bases). This specimen was CXCR5+ CD38- circulating T follicular helper cells from blood, taken on the day of influenza vaccination. This sample's subset: circulating Tfh, non-naive CD4+CXCR5+PD-1+ (ICOS+CD38+ or ICOS-CD38-). The receptor comes from an adult who received the influenza vaccine. CDR3 sequence (DNA): TGCGCCAGCAGCTTTACAGGTCCCTCCTACGAGCAGTACTTC. Residues: CASSFTGPSYEQYF.